Reported below is one TCR beta chain. These data originate in a study of cytomegalovirus exposure and HLA in healthy donors. The CDR3 consists of 14 residues. Germline loops: CDR1 LNHDA, CDR2 SQIVND (reference sequence). The junction had 2 bases not matched to a gene; V was cut back by 6 bases and J by 1 base. Use of 60 Vbeta and 13 Jbeta primers characterized the PCR. The table came from immunoSEQ multiplex PCR; TCRdb's copy has only in-frame clones and leaves some out. Among 150,000 to 200,000 clones, under 80% were seen once, and the ten largest hold 2% to 2.5%. This receptor was identified in a human donor in good health. The sample taken for sequencing was PBMCs. The V and J genes are TRBV19 and TRBJ2-3; 9 positions match TRBD1. The CDR3, as DNA: TGTGCCAGTAGGGACAGGGGACGCACAGATACGCAGTATTTT. This gives the protein CASRDRGRTDTQYF.